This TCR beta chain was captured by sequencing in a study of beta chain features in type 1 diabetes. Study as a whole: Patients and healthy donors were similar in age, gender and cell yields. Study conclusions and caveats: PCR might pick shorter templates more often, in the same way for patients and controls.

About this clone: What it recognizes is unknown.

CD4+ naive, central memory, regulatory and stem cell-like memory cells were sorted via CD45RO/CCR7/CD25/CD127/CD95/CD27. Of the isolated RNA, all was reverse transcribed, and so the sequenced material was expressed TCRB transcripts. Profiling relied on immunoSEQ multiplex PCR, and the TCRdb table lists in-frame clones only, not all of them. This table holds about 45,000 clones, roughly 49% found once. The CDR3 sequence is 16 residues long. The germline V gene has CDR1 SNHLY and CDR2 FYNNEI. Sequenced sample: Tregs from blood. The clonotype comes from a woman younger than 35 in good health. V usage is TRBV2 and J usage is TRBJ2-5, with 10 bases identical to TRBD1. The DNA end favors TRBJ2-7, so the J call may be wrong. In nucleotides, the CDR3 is TGTGCCAGCAGGAACCCCTGGACAGGGGGATTCTACGAGCAGTACTTC. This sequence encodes CASRNPWTGGFYEQYF.